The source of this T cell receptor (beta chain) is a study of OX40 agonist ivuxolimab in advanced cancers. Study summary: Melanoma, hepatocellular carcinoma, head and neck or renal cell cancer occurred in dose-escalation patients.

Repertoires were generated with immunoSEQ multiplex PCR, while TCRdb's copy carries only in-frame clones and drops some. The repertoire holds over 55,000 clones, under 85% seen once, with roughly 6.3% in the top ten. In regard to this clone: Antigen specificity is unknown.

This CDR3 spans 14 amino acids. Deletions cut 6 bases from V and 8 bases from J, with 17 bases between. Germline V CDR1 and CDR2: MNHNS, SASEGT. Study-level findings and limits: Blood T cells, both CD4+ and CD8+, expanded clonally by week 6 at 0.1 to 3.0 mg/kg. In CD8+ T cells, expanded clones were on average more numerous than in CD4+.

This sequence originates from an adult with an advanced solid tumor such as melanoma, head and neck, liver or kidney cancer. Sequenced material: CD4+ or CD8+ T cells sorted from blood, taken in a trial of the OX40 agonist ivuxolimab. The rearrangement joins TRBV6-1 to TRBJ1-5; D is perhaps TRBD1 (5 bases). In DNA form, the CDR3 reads TGTGCCAGCAGCGAATCCGGGACGACCGAGCCCCAGCATTTT. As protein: CASSESGTTEPQHF.